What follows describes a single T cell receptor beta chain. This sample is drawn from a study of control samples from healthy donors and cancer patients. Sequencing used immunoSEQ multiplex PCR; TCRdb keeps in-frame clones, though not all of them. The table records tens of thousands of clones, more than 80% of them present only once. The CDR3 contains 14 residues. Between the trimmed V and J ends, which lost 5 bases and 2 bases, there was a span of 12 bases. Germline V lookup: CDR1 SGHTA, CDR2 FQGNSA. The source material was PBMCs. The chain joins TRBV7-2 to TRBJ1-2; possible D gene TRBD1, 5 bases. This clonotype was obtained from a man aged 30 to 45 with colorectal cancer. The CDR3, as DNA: TGTGCCAGCAGCCCGAACTCAGGGAACTATGGCTACACCTTC. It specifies CASSPNSGNYGYTF.